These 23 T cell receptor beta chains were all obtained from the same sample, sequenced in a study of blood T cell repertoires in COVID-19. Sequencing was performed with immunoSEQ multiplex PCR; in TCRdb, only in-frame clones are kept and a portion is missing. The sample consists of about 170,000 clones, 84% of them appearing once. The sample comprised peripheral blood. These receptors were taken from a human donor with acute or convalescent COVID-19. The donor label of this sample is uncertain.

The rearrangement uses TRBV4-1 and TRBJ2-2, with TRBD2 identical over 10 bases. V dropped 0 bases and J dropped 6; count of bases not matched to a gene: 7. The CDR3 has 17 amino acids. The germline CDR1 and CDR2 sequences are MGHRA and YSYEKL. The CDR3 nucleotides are TGCGCCAGCAGCCAAGAAAAGCCTAGCGGGAGCCCCGGGGAGCTGTTTTTT. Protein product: CASSQEKPSGSPGELFF.

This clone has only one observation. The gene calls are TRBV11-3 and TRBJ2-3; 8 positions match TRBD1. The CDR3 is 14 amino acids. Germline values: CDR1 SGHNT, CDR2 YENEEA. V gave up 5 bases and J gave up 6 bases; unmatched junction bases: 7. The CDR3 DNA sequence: TGTGCCAGCAGCCCCGGACAGGGTTCGGATACGCAGTATTTT. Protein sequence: CASSPGQGSDTQYF.

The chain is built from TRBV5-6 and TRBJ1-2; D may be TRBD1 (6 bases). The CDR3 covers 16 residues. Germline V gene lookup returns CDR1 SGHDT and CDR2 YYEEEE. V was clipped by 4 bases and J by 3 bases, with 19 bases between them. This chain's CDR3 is CASSDLRGGGYYGYTF. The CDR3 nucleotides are TGTGCCAGCAGCGACCTGAGGGGAGGGGGGTACTATGGCTACACCTTC.

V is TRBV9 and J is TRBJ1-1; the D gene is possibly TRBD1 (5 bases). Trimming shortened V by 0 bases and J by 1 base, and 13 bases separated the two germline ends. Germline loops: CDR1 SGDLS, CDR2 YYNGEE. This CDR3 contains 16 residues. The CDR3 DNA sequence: TGTGCCAGCAGCGTAGTGGACGCAAGGGGGAACACTGAAGCTTTCTTT. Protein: CASSVVDARGNTEAFF.

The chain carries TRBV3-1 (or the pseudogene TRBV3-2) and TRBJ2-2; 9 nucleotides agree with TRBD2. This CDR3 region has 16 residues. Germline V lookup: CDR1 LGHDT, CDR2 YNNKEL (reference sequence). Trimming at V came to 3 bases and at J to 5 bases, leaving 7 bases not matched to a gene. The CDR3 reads CASSQQQSGGTGELFF. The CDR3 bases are TGTGCCAGCAGCCAGCAACAGAGCGGGGGGACCGGGGAGCTGTTTTTT.

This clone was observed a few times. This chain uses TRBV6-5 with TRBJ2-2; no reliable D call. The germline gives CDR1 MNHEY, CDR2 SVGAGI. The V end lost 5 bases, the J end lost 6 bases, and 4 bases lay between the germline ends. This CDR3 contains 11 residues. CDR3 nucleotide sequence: TGTGCCAGCAGTCGTGCCGGGGAGCTGTTTTTT. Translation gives CASSRAGELFF.

CDR3 nucleotides: TGTGCCAGCAGCTTAGGCCCTACGGGGGAGCTGTTTTTT. Its translation: CASSLGPTGELFF. The J gene is TRBJ2-2, the V gene TRBV7-9; D is unresolved. The CDR3 covers 13 residues. V was cut by 1 base and J by 8 bases, with 8 bases left in between. Per germline, CDR1 SEHNR and CDR2 FQNEAQ (reference sequence).

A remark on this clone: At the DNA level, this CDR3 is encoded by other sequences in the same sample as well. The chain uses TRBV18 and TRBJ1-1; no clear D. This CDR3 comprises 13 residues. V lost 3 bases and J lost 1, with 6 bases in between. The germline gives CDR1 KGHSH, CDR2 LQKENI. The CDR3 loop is CASSPERNTEAFF. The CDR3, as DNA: TGTGCCAGCTCACCGGAGAGGAACACTGAAGCTTTCTTT.

The CDR3 sequence is CASSSVAVTQETQYF. The DNA of the CDR3 is TGTGCCAGCAGCTCGGTAGCGGTAACCCAAGAGACCCAGTACTTC. The V and J genes are TRBV7-6 and TRBJ2-5, with a possible D match to TRBD2 (6 bases). CDR3 length equals 15 residues. V lost 4 bases and J 1 base, leaving 13 bases between the germline ends. Germline V gene lookup returns CDR1 SGHVS and CDR2 FNYEAQ.

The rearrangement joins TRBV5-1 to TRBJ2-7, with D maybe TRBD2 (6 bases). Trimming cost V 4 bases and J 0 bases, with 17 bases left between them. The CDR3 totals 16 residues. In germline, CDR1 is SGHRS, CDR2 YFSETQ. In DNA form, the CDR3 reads TGCGCCAGCAGCGTTACCGGGACTTCCAGCTCCTACGAGCAGTACTTC. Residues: CASSVTGTSSSYEQYF.

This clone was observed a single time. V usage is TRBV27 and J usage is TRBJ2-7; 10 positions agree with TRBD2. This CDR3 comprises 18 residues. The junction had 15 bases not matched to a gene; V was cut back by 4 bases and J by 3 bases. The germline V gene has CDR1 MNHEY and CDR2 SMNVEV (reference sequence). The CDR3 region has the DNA TGTGCCAGCAGTTCCCGGCTAGCGGGAGAGAGAGGGGACTACGAGCAGTACTTC. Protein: CASSSRLAGERGDYEQYF.

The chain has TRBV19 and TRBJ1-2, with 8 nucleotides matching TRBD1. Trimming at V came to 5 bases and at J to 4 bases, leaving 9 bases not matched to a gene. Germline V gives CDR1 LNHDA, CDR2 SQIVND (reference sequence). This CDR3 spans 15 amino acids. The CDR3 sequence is CASSSGQGDFYGYTF. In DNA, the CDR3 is TGTGCCAGTAGTTCCGGACAGGGAGACTTCTATGGCTACACCTTC.

CDR3 sequence (DNA): TGTGCCAGCAGTTCCACCCGTCTCGGGGGCAATGAGCAGTTCTTC. Its translation: CASSSTRLGGNEQFF. The chain joins TRBV28 to TRBJ2-1; a weak D match, TRBD2 (6 bases). The CDR3 totals 15 residues. Trimming took off 4 bases at V and 6 bases at J, with 16 bases between the two ends. Germline CDR1 and CDR2: MDHEN and SYDVKM.

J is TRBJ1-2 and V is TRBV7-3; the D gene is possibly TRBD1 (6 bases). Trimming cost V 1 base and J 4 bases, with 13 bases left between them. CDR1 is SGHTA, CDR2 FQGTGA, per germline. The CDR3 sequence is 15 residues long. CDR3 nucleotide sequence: TGTGCCAGCAGCTTAAACCCGGCAGGGGCCTATGGCTACACCTTC. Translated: CASSLNPAGAYGYTF.

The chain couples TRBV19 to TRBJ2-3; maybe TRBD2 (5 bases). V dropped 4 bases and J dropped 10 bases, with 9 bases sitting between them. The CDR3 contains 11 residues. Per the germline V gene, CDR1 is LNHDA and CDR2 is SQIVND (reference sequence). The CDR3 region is CASSTLVAQYF. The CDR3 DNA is TGTGCCAGTAGTACACTAGTGGCGCAGTATTTT. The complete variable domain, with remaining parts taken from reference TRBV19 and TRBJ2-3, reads DGGITQSPKYLFRKEGQNVTLSCEQNLNHDAMYWYRQDPGQGLRLIYYSQIVNDFQKGDIAEGYSVSREKKESFPLTVTSAQKNPTAFYLCASSTLVAQYFGPGTRLTVL.

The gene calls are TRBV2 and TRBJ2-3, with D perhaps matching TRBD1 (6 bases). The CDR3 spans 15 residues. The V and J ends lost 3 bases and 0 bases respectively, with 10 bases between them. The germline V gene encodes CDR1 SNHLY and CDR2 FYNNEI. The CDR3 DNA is TGTGCCAGCAGTGAGGGGGACATTAGCACAGATACGCAGTATTTT. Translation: CASSEGDISTDTQYF.

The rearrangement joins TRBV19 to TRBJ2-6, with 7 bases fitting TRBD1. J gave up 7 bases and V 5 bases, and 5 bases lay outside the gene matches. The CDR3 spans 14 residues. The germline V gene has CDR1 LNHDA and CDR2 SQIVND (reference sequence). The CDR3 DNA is TGTGCCAGTAGTGTGGACAGGACAGCCAACGTCCTGACTTTC. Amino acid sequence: CASSVDRTANVLTF.

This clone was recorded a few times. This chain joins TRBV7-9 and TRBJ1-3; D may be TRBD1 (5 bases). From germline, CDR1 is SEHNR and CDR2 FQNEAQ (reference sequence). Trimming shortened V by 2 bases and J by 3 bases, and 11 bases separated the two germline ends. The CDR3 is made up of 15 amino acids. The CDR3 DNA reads TGTGCCAGCAGCTTAAATAGGGGTAGTGGAAACACCATATATTTT. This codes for CASSLNRGSGNTIYF. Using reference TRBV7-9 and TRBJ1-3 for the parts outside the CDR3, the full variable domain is DTGVSQNPRHKITKRGQNVTFRCDPISEHNRLYWYRQTLGQGPEFLTYFQNEAQLEKSRLLSDRFSAERPKGSFSTLEIQRTEQGDSAMYLCASSLNRGSGNTIYFGEGSWLTVV.

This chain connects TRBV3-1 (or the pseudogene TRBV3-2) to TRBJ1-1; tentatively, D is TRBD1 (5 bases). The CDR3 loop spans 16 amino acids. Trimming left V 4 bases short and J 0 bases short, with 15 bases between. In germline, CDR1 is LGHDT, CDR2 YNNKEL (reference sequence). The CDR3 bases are TGTGCCAGCAGCCCCCAGGGTCCGCGGATGAACACTGAAGCTTTCTTT. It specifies CASSPQGPRMNTEAFF.

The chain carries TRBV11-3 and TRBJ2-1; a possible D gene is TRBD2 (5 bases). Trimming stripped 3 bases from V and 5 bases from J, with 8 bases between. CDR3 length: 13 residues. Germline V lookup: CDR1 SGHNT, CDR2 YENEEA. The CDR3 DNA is TGTGCCAGCAGCTTGGAGGCCGACAATGAGCAGTTCTTC. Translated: CASSLEADNEQFF.

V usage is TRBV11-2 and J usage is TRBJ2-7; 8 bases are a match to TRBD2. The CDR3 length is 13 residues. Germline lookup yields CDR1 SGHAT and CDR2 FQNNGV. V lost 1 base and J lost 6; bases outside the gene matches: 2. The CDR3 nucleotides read TGTGCCAGCAGCTTAGTCCTAGCGGGCGAGCAGTACTTC. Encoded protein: CASSLVLAGEQYF.

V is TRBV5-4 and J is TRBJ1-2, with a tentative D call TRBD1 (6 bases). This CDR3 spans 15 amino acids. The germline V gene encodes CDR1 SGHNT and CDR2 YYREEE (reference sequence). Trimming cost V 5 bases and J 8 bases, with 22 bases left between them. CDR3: CASRMLQGAVEGYTF. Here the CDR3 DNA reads TGTGCCAGCAGGATGCTACAGGGTGCGGTTGAGGGCTACACCTTC.

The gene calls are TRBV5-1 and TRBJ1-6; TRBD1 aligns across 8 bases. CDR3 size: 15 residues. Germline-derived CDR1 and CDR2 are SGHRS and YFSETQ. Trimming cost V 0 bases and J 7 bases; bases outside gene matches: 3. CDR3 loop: CASSLGTGRNSPLHF. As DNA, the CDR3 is TGCGCCAGCAGCTTGGGGACAGGGAGAAATTCACCCCTCCACTTT.